The clone carrying this TCR beta chain was found a few times. Ophthalmopathy donors showed moderate-to-severe activity, CAS ≥3, NOSPECS ≥4 and a duration under 3 months. Trimming took 6 bases from V and 4 from J, leaving 18 bases between them. The CDR3 is 15 residues long. Germline-derived CDR1 and CDR2 are SNHLY and FYNNEI. The TCR beta CDR3 regions underwent amplification from RNA transcripts. The workflow started with a first-round RT-PCR run with HTBI primers and then moved on to a second-round multiplex PCR. In TCRdb, the multiplex PCR reads were re-called with MiXCR into one record per CDR3 protein. This table holds approximately 640,000 distinct CDR3 sequences, about 41% found once. The data stem from a study of Graves' ophthalmopathy and Graves' hyperthyroidism.

The genes are TRBV2 and TRBJ1-1, with D uncertain. Sample: peripheral blood. This clonotype originated in an adult man with Graves' ophthalmopathy. The DNA for the CDR3 is TGTGCCAGCAGCACCCGAAGACCTACGGGCACTGAAGCTTTCTTT. This codes for CASSTRRPTGTEAFF.